The TCR delta chain described here comes from a study of delta chains in infants with herpesvirus infections. The wider study: The search targeted a public fetal Vdelta1/Vgamma8 clonotype after postnatal CMV infection.

Losses at the gene ends were 1 base for V and 3 bases for J; bases not matched to a gene: 9. Germline values: CDR1 TSWWSYY, CDR2 QGS. The CDR3 is made up of 17 amino acids. TCR cDNA was made from PBMC RNA with gamma- and delta-chain-specific primers. TCRdb re-identified clones in the RT-PCR reads via CATT. The sample shows roughly 3,300 delta-chain clones, around a third of them seen only once. The chain has TRDV1 and TRDJ1, with TRDD3 identical over 9 bases. This sample comprised peripheral blood, obtained at time point 3 of longitudinal follow-up. The receptor comes from a human donor who was a Ugandan infant, either HIV-exposed or HIV-unexposed (not recorded which). The CDR3 DNA reads as TGTGCTCTTGGGGAACAGGGGGATACACGGGAATCCGATAAACTCATCTTT. Encoded protein: CALGEQGDTRESDKLIF.